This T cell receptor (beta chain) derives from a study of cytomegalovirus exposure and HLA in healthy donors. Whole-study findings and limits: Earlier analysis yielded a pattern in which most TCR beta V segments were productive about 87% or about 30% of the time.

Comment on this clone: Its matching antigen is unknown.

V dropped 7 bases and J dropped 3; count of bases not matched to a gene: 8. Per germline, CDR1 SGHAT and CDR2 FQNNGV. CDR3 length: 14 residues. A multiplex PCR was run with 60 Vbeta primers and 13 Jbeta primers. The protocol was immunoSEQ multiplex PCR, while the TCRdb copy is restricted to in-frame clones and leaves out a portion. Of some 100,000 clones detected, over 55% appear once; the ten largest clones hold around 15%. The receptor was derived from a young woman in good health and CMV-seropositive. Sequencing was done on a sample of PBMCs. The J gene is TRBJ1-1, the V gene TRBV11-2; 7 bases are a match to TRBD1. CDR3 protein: CASTPQGRDTEAFF. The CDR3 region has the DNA TGTGCCAGCACCCCACAGGGGCGCGACACTGAAGCTTTCTTT. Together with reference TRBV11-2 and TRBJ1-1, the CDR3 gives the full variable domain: EAGVAQSPRYKIIEKRQSVAFWCNPISGHATLYWYQQILGQGPKLLIQFQNNGVVDDSQLPKDRFSAERLKGVDSTLKIQPAKLEDSAVYLCASTPQGRDTEAFFGQGTRLTVV.